This T cell receptor beta chain was sequenced during a study of blood T cell repertoires in COVID-19. Across the whole study: Both acute and convalescent COVID-19 samples were obtained from the United States, Italy and Spain.

Methods used by the authors: Amplification of reference gene primers was used by the study to estimate nucleated cell counts. Clones were read by immunoSEQ multiplex PCR, and TCRdb kept only the in-frame ones, dropping some. The D gene and trimming were derived from the DNA, and the V and J assignments and clone size from that table. This table has 45,000 to 60,000 clones, 70% to 90% appearing once. The source material was peripheral blood. The TCR comes from a man between 45 and 60 years old with active COVID-19.

The CDR3 sequence is CASSSRWRGEETQYF. CDR3 sequence (DNA): TGTGCCAGCAGTTCCCGGTGGCGGGGGGAAGAGACCCAGTACTTC. This chain joins TRBV6-5 and TRBJ2-5, with 8 bases lining up with TRBD2. This CDR3 contains 15 residues. The germline V gene encodes CDR1 MNHEY and CDR2 SVGAGI. The junction had 7 bases not matched to a gene; V was cut back by 4 bases and J by 3 bases.